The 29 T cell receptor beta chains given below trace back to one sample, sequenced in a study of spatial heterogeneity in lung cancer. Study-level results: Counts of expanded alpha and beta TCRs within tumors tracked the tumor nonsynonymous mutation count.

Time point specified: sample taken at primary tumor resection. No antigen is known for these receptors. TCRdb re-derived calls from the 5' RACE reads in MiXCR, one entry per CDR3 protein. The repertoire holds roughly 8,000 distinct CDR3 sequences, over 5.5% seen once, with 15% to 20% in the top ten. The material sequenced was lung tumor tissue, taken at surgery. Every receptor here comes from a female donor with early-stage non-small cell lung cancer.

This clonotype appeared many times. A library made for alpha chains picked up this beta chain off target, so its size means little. CDR3 sequence reads: CASSPTGDEQYF. Written as DNA, the CDR3 is TGTGCCAGCAGCCCAACAGGGGACGAGCAGTACTTC. J is TRBJ2-7 and V is TRBV7-9, with 7 nucleotides matching TRBD1. This CDR3 comprises 12 residues. Per germline, CDR1 SEHNR and CDR2 FQNEAQ (reference sequence). The junction had 3 bases not matched to a gene; V was cut back by 5 bases and J by 5 bases.

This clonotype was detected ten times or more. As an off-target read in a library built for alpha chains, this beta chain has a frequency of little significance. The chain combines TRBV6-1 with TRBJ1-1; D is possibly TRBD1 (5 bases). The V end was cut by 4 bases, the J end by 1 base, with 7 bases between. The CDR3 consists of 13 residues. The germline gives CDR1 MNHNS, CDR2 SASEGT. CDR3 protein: CASSGGENTEAFF. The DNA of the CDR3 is TGTGCCAGCAGTGGGGGGGAGAACACTGAAGCTTTCTTT.

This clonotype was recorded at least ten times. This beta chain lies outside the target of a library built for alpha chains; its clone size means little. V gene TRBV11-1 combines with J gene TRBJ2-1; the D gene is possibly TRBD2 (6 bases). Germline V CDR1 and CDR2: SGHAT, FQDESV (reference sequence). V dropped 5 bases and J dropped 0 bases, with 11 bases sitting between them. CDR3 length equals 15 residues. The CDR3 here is CASSPRGSSYNEQFF. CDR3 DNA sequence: TGTGCCAGCAGCCCCCGGGGGAGCTCCTACAATGAGCAGTTCTTC.

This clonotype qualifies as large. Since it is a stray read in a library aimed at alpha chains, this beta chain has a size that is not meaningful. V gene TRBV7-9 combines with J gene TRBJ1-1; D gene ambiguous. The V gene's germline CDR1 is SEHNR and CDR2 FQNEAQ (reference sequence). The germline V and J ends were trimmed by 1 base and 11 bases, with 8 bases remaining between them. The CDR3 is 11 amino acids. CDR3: CASSLELEAFF. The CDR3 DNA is TGTGCCAGCAGCTTAGAACTGGAGGCTTTCTTT.

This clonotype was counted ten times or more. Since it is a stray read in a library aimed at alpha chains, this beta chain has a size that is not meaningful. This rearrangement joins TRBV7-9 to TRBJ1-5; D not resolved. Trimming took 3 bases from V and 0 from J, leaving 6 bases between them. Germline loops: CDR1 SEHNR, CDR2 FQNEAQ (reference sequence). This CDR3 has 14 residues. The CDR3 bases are TGTGCCAGCAGCTTTGGGGATAGCAATCAGCCCCAGCATTTT. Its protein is CASSFGDSNQPQHF.

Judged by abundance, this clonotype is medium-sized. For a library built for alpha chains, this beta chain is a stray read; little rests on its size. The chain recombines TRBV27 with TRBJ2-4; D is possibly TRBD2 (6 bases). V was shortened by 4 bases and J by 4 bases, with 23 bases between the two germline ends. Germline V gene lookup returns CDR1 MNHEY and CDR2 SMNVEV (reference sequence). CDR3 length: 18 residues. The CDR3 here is CASSYQPPGLQIKNIQYF. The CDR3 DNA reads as TGTGCCAGCAGTTACCAACCTCCGGGACTCCAGATTAAAAACATTCAGTACTTC.

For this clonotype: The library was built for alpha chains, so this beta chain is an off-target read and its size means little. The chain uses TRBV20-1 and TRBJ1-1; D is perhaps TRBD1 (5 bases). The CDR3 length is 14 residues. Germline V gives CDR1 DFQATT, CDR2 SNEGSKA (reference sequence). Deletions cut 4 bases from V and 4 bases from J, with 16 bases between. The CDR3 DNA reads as TGCAGTGCTAAGAGGGGAGGGCTGAGCACTGAAGCTTTCTTT. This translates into CSAKRGGLSTEAFF.

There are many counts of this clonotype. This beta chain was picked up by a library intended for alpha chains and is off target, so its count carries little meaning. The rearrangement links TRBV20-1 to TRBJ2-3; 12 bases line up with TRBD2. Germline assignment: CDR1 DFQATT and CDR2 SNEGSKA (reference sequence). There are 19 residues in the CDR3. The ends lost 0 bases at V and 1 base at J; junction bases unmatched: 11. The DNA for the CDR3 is TGCAGTGCTAGAGACCCGAGACTAGCGGGAGAAAGGGGCACAGATACGCAGTATTTT. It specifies CSARDPRLAGERGTDTQYF.

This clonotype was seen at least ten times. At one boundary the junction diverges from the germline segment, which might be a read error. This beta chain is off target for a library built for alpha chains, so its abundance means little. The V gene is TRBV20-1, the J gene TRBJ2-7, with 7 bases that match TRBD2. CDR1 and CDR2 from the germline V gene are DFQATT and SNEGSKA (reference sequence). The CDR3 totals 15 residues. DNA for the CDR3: TGCAGTGCCAGAGACCCGGGAGGTCCGACCTACGAGCAGTACTTC. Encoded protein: CSARDPGGPTYEQYF.

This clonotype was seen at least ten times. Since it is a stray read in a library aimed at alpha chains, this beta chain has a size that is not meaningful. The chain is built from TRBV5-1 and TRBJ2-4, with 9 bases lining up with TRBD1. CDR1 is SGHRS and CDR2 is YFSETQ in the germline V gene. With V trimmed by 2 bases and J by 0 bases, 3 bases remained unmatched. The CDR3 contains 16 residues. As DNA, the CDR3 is TGCGCCAGCAGCTTACAGGGGGCGGCAGCCAAAAACATTCAGTACTTC. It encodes CASSLQGAAAKNIQYF.

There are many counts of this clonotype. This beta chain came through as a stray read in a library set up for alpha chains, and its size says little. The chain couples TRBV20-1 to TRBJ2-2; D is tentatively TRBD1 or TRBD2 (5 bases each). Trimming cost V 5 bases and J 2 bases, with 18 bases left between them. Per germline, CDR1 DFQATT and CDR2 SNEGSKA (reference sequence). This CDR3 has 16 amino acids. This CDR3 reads CSALSRRGANTGELFF. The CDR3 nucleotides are TGCAGTGCTCTCTCCCGGAGAGGGGCTAACACCGGGGAGCTGTTTTTT.

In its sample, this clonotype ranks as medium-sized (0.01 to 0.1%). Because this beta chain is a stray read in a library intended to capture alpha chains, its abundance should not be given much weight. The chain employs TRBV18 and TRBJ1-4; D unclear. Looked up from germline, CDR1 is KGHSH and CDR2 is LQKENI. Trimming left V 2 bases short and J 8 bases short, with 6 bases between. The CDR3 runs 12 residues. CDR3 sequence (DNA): TGTGCCAGCTCACCAGGCCCAGAAAAACTGTTTTTT. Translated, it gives CASSPGPEKLFF.

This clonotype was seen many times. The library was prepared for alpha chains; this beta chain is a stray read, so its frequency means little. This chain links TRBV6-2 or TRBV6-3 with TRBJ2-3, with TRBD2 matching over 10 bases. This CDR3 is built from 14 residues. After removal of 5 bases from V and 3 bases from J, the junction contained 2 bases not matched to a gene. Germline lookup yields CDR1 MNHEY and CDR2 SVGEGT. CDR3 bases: TGTGCCAGCAGTCTAGCGGGAGAAACAGATACGCAGTATTTT. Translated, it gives CASSLAGETDTQYF.

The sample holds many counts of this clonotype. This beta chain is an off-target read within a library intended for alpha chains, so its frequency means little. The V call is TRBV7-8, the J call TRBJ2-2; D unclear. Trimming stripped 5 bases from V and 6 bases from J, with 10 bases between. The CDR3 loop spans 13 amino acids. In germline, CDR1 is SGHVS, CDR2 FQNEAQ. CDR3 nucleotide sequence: TGTGCCAGCAGCACGGGTGGAGCCGGGGAGCTGTTTTTT. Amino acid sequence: CASSTGGAGELFF. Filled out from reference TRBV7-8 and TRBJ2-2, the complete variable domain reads GAGVSQSPRYKVAKRGQDVALRCDPISGHVSLFWYQQALGQGPEFLTYFQNEAQLDKSGLPSDRFFAERPEGSVSTLKIQRTQQEDSAVYLCASSTGGAGELFFGEGSRLTVL.

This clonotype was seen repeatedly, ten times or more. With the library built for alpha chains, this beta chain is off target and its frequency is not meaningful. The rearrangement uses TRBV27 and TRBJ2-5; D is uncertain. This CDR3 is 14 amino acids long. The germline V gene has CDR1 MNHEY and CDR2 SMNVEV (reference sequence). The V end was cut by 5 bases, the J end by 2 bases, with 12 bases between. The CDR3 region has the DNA TGTGCCAGCAGTCGCTTAAGCCGTCAAGAGACCCAGTACTTC. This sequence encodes CASSRLSRQETQYF.

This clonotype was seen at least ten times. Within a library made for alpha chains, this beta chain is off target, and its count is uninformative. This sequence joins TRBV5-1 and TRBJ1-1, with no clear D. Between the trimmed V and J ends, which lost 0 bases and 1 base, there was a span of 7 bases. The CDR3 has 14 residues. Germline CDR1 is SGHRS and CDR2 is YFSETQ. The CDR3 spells CASSLVDKNTEAFF. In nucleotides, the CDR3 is TGCGCCAGCAGCTTGGTAGACAAGAACACTGAAGCTTTCTTT.

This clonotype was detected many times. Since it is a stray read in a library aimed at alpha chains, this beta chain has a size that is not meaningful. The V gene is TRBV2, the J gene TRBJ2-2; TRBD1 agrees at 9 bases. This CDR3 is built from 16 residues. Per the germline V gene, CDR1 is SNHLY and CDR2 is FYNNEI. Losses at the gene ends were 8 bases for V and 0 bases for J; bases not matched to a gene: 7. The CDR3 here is CASFKGDRANTGELFF. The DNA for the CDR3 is TGTGCCAGCTTCAAGGGGGACAGGGCGAACACCGGGGAGCTGTTTTTT.

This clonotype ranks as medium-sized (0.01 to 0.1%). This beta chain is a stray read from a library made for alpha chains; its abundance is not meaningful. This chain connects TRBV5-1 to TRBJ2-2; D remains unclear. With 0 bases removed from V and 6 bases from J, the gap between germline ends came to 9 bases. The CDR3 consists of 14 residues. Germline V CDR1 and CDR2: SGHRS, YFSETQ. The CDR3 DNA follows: TGCGCCAGCAGCTTGGGTAGTTCCGCCGGGGAGCTGTTTTTT. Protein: CASSLGSSAGELFF.

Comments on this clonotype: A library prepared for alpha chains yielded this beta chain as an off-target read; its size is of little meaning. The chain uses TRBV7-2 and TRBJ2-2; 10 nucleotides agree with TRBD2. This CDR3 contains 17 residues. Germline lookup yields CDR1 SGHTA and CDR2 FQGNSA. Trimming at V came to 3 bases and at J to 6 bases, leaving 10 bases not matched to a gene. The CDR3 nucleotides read TGTGCCAGCAGCTTGGCACTAGCGGGATACTTTTCCGGGGAGCTGTTTTTT. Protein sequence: CASSLALAGYFSGELFF.

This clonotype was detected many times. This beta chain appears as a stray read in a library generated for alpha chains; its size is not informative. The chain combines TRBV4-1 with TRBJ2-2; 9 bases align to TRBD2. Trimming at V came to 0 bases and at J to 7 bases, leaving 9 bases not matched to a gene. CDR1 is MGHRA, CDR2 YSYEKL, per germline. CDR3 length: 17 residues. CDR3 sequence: CASSQEGNSGRVGELFF. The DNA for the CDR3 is TGCGCCAGCAGCCAAGAAGGCAATAGCGGGAGAGTCGGGGAGCTGTTTTTT.

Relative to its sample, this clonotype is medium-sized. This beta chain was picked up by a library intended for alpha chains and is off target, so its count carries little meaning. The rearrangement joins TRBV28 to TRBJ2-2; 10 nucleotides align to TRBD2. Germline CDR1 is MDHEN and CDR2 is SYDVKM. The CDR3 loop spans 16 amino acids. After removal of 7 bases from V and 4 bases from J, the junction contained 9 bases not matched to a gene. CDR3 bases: TGTGCCAGCACCCAGAGACTAGCGGGCCGCACCGGGGAGCTGTTTTTT. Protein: CASTQRLAGRTGELFF.

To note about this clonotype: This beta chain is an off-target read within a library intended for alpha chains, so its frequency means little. The CDR3 is CASSLNGRVDTGELFF. The DNA for the CDR3 is TGTGCCAGCAGCTTGAATGGGCGGGTGGACACCGGGGAGCTGTTTTTT. The chain uses TRBV5-6 and TRBJ2-2; a possible D gene is TRBD2 (5 bases). V shed 1 base and J shed 3 bases, with 13 bases lying between them. CDR1 SGHDT and CDR2 YYEEEE come from the germline V gene. The CDR3 sequence is 16 residues long.

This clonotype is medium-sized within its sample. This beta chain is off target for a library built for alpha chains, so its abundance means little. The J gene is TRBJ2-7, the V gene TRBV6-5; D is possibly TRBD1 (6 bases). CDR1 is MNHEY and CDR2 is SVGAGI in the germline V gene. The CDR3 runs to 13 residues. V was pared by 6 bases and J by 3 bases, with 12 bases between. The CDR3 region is CASRSTGFYEQYF. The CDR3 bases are TGTGCCAGCAGATCGACAGGATTCTACGAGCAGTACTTC.

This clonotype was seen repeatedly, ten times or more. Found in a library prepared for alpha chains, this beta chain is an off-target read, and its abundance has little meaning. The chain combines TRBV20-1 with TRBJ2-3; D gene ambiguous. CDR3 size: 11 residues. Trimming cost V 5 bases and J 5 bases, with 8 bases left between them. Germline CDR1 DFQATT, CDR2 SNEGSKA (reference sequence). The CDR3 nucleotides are TGCAGTGCTCCTATGGGAGATACGCAGTATTTT. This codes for CSAPMGDTQYF.

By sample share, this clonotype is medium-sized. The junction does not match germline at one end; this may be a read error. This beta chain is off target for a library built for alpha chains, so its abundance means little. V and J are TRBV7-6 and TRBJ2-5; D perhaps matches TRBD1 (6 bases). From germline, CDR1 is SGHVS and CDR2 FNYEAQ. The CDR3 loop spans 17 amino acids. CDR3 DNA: TGTGCCAGCAGCTTAGATCTGGGGGCCTTTGACCAAGAGACCCGGTACTTC. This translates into CASSLDLGAFDQETRYF.

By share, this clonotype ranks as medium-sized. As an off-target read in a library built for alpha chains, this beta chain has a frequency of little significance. Here the CDR3 reads CASSSPGLAGIHTGELFF. In nucleotides, the CDR3 is TGTGCCAGCAGCTCCCCGGGACTAGCGGGCATTCACACCGGGGAGCTGTTTTTT. This chain connects TRBV28 to TRBJ2-2; 12 bases line up with TRBD2. The V gene's germline CDR1 is MDHEN and CDR2 SYDVKM. This CDR3 has 18 residues. V dropped 6 bases and J dropped 3; count of bases not matched to a gene: 11. The full variable domain, its missing parts supplied by reference TRBV28 and TRBJ2-2, is DVKVTQSSRYLVKRTGEKVFLECVQDMDHENMFWYRQDPGLGLRLIYFSYDVKMKEKGDIPEGYSVSREKKERFSLILESASTNQTSMYLCASSSPGLAGIHTGELFFGEGSRLTVL.

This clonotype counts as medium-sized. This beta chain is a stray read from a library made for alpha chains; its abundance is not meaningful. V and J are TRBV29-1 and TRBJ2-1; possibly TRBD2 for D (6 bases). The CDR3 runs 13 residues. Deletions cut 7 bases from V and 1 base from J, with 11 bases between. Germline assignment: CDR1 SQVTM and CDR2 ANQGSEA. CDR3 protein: CSGGGDSYNEQFF. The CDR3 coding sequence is TGCAGCGGCGGCGGGGATTCCTACAATGAGCAGTTCTTC.

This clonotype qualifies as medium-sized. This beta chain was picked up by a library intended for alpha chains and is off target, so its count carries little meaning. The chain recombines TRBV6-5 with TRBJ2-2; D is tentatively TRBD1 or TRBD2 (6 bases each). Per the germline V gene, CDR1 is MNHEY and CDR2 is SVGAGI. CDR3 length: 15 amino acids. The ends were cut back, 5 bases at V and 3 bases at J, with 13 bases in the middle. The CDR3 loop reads CASSPDRRDTGELFF. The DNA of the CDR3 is TGTGCCAGCAGTCCCGACAGGAGGGACACCGGGGAGCTGTTTTTT.

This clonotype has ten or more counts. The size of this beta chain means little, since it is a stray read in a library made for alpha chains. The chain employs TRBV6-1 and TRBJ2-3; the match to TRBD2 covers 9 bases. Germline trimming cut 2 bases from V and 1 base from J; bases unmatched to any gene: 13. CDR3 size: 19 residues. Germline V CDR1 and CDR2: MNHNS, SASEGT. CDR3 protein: CASSEKASGVSTGTDTQYF. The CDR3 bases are TGTGCCAGCAGTGAAAAGGCTAGCGGGGTTTCTACGGGCACAGATACGCAGTATTTT.